This T cell receptor (beta chain) was recorded in a study of blood T cells in healthy people across ages. A second about 6 to 11 cycle PCR used barcoded and J-beta primers. TCRdb used MiXCR to reprocess the 5' RACE reads, holding one entry per CDR3 protein. The table records over 500,000 distinct CDR3 sequences, around 27% of them present only once. The germline V gene has CDR1 LGHDT and CDR2 YNNKEL (reference sequence). The CDR3 is 15 amino acids. The V end was cut by 4 bases, the J end by 1 base, with 13 bases between. In this sample, this clonotype turned up a few times. These data were likewise used in another study, on T cells of mothers and their children.

The rearrangement uses TRBV3-1 and TRBJ1-1, with no clear D. The sequenced sample was blood. This receptor was taken from a boy aged 2 to 10 in good health. The CDR3: CASSPESHPNTEAFF. As DNA, the CDR3 is TGTGCCAGCAGCCCAGAATCCCACCCGAACACTGAAGCTTTCTTT.